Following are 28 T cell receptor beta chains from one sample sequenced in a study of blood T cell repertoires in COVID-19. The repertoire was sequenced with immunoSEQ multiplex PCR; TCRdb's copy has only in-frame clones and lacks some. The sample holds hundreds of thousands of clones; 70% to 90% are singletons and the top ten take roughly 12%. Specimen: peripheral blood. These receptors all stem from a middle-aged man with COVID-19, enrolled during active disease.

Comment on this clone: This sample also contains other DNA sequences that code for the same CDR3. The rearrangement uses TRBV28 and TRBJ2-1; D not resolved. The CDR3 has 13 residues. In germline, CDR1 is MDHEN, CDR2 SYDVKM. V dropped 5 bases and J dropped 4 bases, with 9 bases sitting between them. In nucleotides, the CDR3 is TGTGCCAGCAGTCCCGACAATTACAATGAGCAGTTCTTC. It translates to CASSPDNYNEQFF. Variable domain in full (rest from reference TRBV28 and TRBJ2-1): DVKVTQSSRYLVKRTGEKVFLECVQDMDHENMFWYRQDPGLGLRLIYFSYDVKMKEKGDIPEGYSVSREKKERFSLILESASTNQTSMYLCASSPDNYNEQFFGPGTRLTVL.

CDR3 sequence (DNA): TGTGCCTGGAGTGTACCTTGGGGGGGCAACATCAATGAGCAGTTCTTC. Protein: CAWSVPWGGNINEQFF. The V call is TRBV30, the J call TRBJ2-1; tentative D call: TRBD2 (7 bases). The V end lost 0 bases, the J end lost 6 bases, and 18 bases lay between the germline ends. This CDR3 contains 16 residues. The germline gives CDR1 GTSNPN, CDR2 SVGIG (reference sequence).

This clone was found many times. This CDR3 reads CAWSCFSGGCFYNEQFF. The CDR3 bases are TGTGCCTGGAGTTGTTTCAGCGGGGGGTGTTTCTACAATGAGCAGTTCTTC. This chain joins TRBV30 and TRBJ2-1, with 9 bases matching TRBD2. CDR1 and CDR2 (germline): GTSNPN, SVGIG (reference sequence). The CDR3 loop spans 17 amino acids. Trimming took 2 bases from V and 3 from J; bases not matched to a gene: 11.

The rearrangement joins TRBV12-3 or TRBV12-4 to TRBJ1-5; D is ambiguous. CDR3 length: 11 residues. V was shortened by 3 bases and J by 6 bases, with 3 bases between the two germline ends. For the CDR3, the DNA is TGTGCCAGCAGTTTCGGTCAGCCCCAGCATTTT. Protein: CASSFGQPQHF.

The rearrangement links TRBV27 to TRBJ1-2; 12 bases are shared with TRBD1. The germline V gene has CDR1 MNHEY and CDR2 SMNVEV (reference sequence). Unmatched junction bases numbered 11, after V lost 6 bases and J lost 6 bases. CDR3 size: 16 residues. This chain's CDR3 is CASSRPGTGGINGYTF. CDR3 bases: TGTGCCAGCAGCCGACCTGGGACAGGGGGCATTAATGGCTACACCTTC.

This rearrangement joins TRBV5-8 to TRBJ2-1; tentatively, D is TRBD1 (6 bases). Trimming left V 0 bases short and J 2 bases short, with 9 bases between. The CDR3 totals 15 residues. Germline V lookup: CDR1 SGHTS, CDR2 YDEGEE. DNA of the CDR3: TGTGCCAGCAGCTTGGCTGCAGGGGCCTACAATGAGCAGTTCTTC. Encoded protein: CASSLAAGAYNEQFF.

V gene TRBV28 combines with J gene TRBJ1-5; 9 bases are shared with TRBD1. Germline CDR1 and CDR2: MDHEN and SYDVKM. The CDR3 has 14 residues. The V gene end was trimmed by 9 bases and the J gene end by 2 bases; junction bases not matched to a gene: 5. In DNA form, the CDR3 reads TGTGCCAGTCGCCGGGACAGGGGCAATCAGCCCCAGCATTTT. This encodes CASRRDRGNQPQHF.

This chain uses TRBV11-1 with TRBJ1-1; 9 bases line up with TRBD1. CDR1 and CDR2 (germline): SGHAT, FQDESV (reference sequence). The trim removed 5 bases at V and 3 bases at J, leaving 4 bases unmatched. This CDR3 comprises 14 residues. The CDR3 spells CASSGWTGDTEAFF. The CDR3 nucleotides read TGTGCCAGCAGCGGATGGACAGGGGACACTGAAGCTTTCTTT.

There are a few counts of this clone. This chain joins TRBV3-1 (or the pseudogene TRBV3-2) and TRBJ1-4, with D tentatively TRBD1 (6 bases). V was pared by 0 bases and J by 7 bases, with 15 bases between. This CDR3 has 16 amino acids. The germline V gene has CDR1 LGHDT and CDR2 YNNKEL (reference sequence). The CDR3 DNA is TGTGCCAGCAGCCAAGACGCCACAGGGTCCGGTGAAAAACTGTTTTTT. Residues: CASSQDATGSGEKLFF.

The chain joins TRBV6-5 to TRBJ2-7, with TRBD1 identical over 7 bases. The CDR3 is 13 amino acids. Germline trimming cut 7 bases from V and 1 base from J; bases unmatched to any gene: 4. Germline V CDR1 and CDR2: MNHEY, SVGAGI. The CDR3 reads CASIGRGSYEQYF. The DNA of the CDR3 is TGTGCCAGCATCGGCAGGGGGTCCTACGAGCAGTACTTC.

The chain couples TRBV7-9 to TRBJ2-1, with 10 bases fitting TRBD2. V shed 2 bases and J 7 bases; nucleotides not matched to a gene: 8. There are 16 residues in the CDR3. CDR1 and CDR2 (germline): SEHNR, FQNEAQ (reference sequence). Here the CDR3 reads CASSLRTSGLTNEQFF. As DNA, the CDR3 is TGTGCCAGCAGCTTAAGGACTAGCGGCCTTACGAATGAGCAGTTCTTC.

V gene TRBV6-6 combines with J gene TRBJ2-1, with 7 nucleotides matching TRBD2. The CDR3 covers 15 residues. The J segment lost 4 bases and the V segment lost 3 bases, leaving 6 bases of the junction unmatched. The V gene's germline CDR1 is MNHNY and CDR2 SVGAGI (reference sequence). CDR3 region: CASSYRGVAYNEQFF. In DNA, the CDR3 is TGTGCCAGCAGTTATCGGGGGGTTGCGTACAATGAGCAGTTCTTC.

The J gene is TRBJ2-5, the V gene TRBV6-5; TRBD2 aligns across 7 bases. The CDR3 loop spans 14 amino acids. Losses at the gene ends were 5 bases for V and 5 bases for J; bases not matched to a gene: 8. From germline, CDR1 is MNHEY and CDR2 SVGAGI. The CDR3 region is CASSPPRGWETQYF. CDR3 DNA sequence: TGTGCCAGCAGTCCCCCGCGGGGGTGGGAGACCCAGTACTTC.

The DNA of the CDR3 is TGTGCCAGCAGCTTAACAGGGGGTGTGGAGACCCAGTACTTC. Translated: CASSLTGGVETQYF. This chain connects TRBV7-3 to TRBJ2-5; possibly TRBD1 for D (6 bases). The CDR3 runs 14 residues. V lost 0 bases and J lost 5, with 10 bases in between. Germline CDR1 SGHTA, CDR2 FQGTGA.

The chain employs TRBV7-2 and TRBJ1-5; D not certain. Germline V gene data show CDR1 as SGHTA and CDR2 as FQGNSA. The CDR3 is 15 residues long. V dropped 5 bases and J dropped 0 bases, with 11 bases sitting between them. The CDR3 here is CASSPRGYSNQPQHF. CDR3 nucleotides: TGTGCCAGCAGCCCGAGAGGTTATAGCAATCAGCCCCAGCATTTT.

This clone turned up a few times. The CDR3 is CASSQGAGGGNSPLHF. Written as DNA, the CDR3 is TGTGCCAGCAGCCAAGGGGCAGGGGGCGGTAATTCACCCCTCCACTTT. The chain has TRBV3-1 (or the pseudogene TRBV3-2) and TRBJ1-6; 8 nucleotides match TRBD1. The CDR3 contains 16 residues. Per germline, CDR1 LGHDT and CDR2 YNNKEL (reference sequence). The ends lost 1 base at V and 6 bases at J; junction bases unmatched: 5.

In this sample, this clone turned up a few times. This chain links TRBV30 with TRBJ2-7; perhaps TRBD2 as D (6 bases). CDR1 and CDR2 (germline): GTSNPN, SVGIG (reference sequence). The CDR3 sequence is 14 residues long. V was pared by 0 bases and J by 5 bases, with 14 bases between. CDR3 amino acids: CAWSVWGVTHEQYF. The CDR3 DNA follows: TGTGCCTGGAGTGTATGGGGGGTTACCCACGAGCAGTACTTC.

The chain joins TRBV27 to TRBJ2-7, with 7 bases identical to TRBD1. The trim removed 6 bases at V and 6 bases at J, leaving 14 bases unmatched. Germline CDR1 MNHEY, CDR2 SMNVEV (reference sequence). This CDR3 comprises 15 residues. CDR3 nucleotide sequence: TGTGCCAGCAGGTATACAGGGGCGGCGAGTGGCGAGCAGTACTTC. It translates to CASRYTGAASGEQYF.

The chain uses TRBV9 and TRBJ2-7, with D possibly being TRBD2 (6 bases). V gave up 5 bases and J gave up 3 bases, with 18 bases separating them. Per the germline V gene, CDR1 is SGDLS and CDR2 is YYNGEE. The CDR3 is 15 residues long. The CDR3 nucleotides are TGTGCCAGCAGGGACGCTCCAGGGACTGACTACGAGCAGTACTTC. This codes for CASRDAPGTDYEQYF.

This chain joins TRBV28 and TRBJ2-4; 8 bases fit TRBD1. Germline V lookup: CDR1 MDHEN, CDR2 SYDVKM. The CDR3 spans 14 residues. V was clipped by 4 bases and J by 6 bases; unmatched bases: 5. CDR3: CASSSGGSGNIQYF. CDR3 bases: TGTGCCAGCAGTTCAGGGGGCTCGGGAAACATTCAGTACTTC.

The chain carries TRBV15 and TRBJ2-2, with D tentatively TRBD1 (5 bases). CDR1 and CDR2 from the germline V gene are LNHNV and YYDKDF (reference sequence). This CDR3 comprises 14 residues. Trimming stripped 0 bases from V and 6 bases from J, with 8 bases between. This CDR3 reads CATSRDRGSGELFF. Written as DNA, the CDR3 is TGTGCCACCAGCAGAGATAGGGGCTCCGGGGAGCTGTTTTTT.

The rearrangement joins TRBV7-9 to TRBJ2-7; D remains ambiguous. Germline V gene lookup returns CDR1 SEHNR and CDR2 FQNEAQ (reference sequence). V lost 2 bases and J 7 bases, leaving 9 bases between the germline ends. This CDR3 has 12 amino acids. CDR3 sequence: CASSLSPREQYF. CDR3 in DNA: TGTGCCAGCAGCTTAAGCCCTAGGGAGCAGTACTTC.

CDR3 nucleotides: TGCGCCAGCAGCTCGGGACTAGCGGGGGTCTCGTCAGATACGCAGTATTTT. Translation gives CASSSGLAGVSSDTQYF. The chain recombines TRBV5-1 with TRBJ2-3; 14 positions agree with TRBD2. J gave up 4 bases and V 3 bases, and 7 bases lay outside the gene matches. The CDR3 consists of 17 residues. The germline gives CDR1 SGHRS, CDR2 YFSETQ.

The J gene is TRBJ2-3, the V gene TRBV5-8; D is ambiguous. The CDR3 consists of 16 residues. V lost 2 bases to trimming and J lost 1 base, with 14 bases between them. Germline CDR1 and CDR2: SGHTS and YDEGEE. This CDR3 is CASSFTSLPGTDTQYF. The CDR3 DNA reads TGTGCCAGCAGCTTTACGAGTCTCCCTGGCACAGATACGCAGTATTTT. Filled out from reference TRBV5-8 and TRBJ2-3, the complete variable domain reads EAGVTQSPTHLIKTRGQQATLRCSPISGHTSVYWYQQALGLGLQFLLWYDEGEERNRGNFPPRFSGRQFPNYSSELNVNALELEDSALYLCASSFTSLPGTDTQYFGPGTRLTVL.

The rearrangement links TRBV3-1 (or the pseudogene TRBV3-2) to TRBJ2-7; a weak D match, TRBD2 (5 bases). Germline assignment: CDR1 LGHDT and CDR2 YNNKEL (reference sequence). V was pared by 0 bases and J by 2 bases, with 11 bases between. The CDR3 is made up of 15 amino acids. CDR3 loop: CASSQDHSATYEQYF. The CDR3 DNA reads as TGTGCCAGCAGCCAAGATCATAGCGCAACCTACGAGCAGTACTTC.

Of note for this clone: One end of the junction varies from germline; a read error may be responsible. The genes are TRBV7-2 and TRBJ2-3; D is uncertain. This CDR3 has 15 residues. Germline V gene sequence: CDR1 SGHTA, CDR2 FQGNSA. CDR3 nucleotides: TGTGTCAGCAGCTTAGCACTCCATGAAGCAGATACGCAGTATTTT. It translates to CVSSLALHEADTQYF.

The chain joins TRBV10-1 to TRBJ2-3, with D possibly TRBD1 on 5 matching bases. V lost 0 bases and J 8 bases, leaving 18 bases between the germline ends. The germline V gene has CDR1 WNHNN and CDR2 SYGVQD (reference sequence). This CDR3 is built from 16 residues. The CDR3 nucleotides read TGCGCCAGCAGTGAGTCGAGTGGGGCCCCGTGGGGTACGCAGTATTTT. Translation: CASSESSGAPWGTQYF.

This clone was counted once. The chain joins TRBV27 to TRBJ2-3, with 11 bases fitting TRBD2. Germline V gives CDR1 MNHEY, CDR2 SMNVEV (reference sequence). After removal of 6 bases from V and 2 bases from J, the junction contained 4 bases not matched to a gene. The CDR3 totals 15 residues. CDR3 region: CASRRLAGITDTQYF. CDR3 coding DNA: TGTGCCAGCAGACGACTAGCGGGAATCACAGATACGCAGTATTTT.